These 25 T cell receptor beta chains share one sample of origin, sequenced in a study of blood T cells in healthy people across ages. Primed by a sample-barcoded 5' primer and a J-beta primer mix, a second PCR proceeded for about 6 to 11 cycles. TCRdb re-analysed the 5' RACE reads in MiXCR, keeping a single row per CDR3 protein. The table has about 1.7 million distinct CDR3 sequences, roughly 27% seen once. Sequencing was carried out using blood. Receptors originate from a woman younger than 45 in good health.

The chain carries TRBV7-2 and TRBJ2-7; 12 bases align to TRBD2. Germline trimming cut 3 bases from V and 10 bases from J; bases unmatched to any gene: 10. The CDR3 spans 15 residues. Germline CDR1 and CDR2: SGHTA and FQGNSA. The CDR3 DNA follows: TGTGCCAGCAGCTTCCTAGCGGGGGGGCATTTTATTCAGTACTTC. Translation: CASSFLAGGHFIQYF. Full variable domain (outside the CDR3, taken from reference TRBV7-2 and TRBJ2-7): GAGVSQSPSNKVTEKGKDVELRCDPISGHTALYWYRQSLGQGLEFLIYFQGNSAPDKSGLPSDRFSAERTGGSVSTLTIQRTQQEDSAVYLCASSFLAGGHFIQYFGPGTRLTVT.

Concerning this clonotype itself: This may stem from a read error, because a much larger clone lies one nucleotide away. The chain joins TRBV20-1 to TRBJ1-1; D is unclear. This CDR3 is built from 13 residues. Germline values: CDR1 DFQATT, CDR2 SNEGSKA (reference sequence). V was clipped by 0 bases and J by 7 bases, with 12 bases between them. CDR3 sequence (DNA): TGCAGTGCTAGAGATCCCTTGACGGTTGAAGCTTTCTTT. It is translated as CSARDPLTVEAFF.

This clonotype was detected ten times or more. The chain employs TRBV5-1 and TRBJ2-1, with a tentative D call TRBD2 (6 bases). The germline V and J ends were trimmed by 4 bases and 6 bases, with 11 bases remaining between them. Germline CDR1 SGHRS, CDR2 YFSETQ. The CDR3 covers 13 residues. The CDR3 protein is CASSPRDFNEQFF. DNA of the CDR3: TGCGCCAGCAGCCCCCGGGACTTCAATGAGCAGTTCTTC.

This clonotype was seen repeatedly, ten times or more. This chain links TRBV7-3 with TRBJ2-3; D is tentatively TRBD1 or TRBD2 (5 bases each). The V end lost 2 bases, the J end lost 3 bases, and 9 bases lay between the germline ends. Germline lookup yields CDR1 SGHTA and CDR2 FQGTGA. The CDR3 runs 14 residues. The CDR3 coding sequence is TGTGCCAGCAGCTTAGTGGGGGAGACAGATACGCAGTATTTT. This sequence encodes CASSLVGETDTQYF.

This clonotype was observed at least ten times. The chain carries TRBV28 and TRBJ2-7; D could derive from TRBD1 or TRBD2 (6 bases each). This CDR3 contains 15 residues. V lost 7 bases, J lost 2 bases, and 18 bases lay in between. Germline values: CDR1 MDHEN, CDR2 SYDVKM. CDR3 protein: CASTRGGATPYEQYF. The CDR3 DNA sequence: TGTGCCAGCACCAGGGGCGGGGCGACACCCTACGAGCAGTACTTC.

The chain joins TRBV11-2 to TRBJ2-1; a weak D match, TRBD2 (5 bases). V dropped 1 base and J dropped 1 base, with 11 bases sitting between them. The CDR3 spans 16 residues. Germline V lookup: CDR1 SGHAT, CDR2 FQNNGV. CDR3 coding DNA: TGTGCCAGCAGCTTAGTTCGTGGGAGATCCTACAATGAGCAGTTCTTC. It translates to CASSLVRGRSYNEQFF.

This clonotype was counted a few times. CDR3 residues: CASSLGPGRKAQYF. CDR3 coding DNA: TGTGCCAGCAGCCTCGGGCCTGGGAGGAAGGCGCAGTATTTT. V and J are TRBV7-6 and TRBJ2-3; D is perhaps TRBD2 (6 bases). Germline V lookup: CDR1 SGHVS, CDR2 FNYEAQ. V lost 5 bases, J lost 10 bases, and 19 bases lay in between. The CDR3 has 14 amino acids.

V is TRBV13 and J is TRBJ2-1; TRBD2 matches 14 bases. V dropped 4 bases and J dropped 8; count of bases not matched to a gene: 7. There are 16 residues in the CDR3. Germline CDR1 and CDR2: PRHDT and FYEKMQ (reference sequence). DNA for the CDR3: TGTGCCAGCAGCTACCCTGGGACTAGCGGGAGCCATGAGCAGTTCTTC. Protein sequence: CASSYPGTSGSHEQFF.

V gene TRBV5-5 combines with J gene TRBJ2-1; 8 bases match TRBD2. V trimming: 1 base; J trimming: 8 bases; junction bases outside the gene matches: 14. From germline, CDR1 is SGHKS and CDR2 YYEKEE (reference sequence). The CDR3 length is 17 residues. The CDR3 coding sequence is TGTGCCAGCAGCTTGCTTTCCCTAACGGGAGGGTCCCATGAGCAGTTCTTC. Translated, it gives CASSLLSLTGGSHEQFF.

The chain recombines TRBV20-1 with TRBJ2-7; D is uncertain. CDR1 is DFQATT, CDR2 SNEGSKA, per germline (reference sequence). The CDR3 consists of 13 residues. V dropped 7 bases and J dropped 3 bases, with 16 bases sitting between them. Here the CDR3 DNA reads TGCAGTGTCCCGTTGGAGACGGGCTACGAGCAGTACTTC. It translates to CSVPLETGYEQYF.

The V and J genes are TRBV29-1 and TRBJ1-1, with D unclear. Germline V lookup: CDR1 SQVTM, CDR2 ANQGSEA. Trimming removed 5 bases from V and 4 bases from J, with 11 bases in between. This CDR3 is built from 12 residues. The CDR3 nucleotides are TGCAGCGTTCGGGCGAGGAGCACTGAAGCTTTCTTT. This gives the protein CSVRARSTEAFF. Full variable domain (remainder filled in from reference TRBV29-1 and TRBJ1-1): SAVISQKPSRDICQRGTSLTIQCQVDSQVTMMFWYRQQPGQSLTLIATANQGSEATYESGFVIDKFPISRPNLTFSTLTVSNMSPEDSSIYLCSVRARSTEAFFGQGTRLTVV.

The chain uses TRBV29-1 and TRBJ1-2, with D perhaps TRBD1 (5 bases). V dropped 8 bases and J dropped 3 bases, with 16 bases sitting between them. The CDR3 covers 13 residues. Germline values: CDR1 SQVTM, CDR2 ANQGSEA. The CDR3 DNA is TGCAGCATTCGCCCGACAGACCACTATGGCTACACCTTC. Its protein is CSIRPTDHYGYTF.

The CDR3 region has the DNA TGTGCCAGCAGCTTAGTACGGGGCTCAGGGGAGACCCAGTACTTC. Its translation: CASSLVRGSGETQYF. The gene calls are TRBV7-9 and TRBJ2-5, with D perhaps being TRBD1 or TRBD2 (5 bases each). The CDR3 is 15 residues long. Trimming shortened V by 1 base and J by 5 bases, and 14 bases separated the two germline ends. CDR1 and CDR2 (germline): SEHNR, FQNEAQ (reference sequence). Complete variable domain (other parts from reference TRBV7-9 and TRBJ2-5): DTGVSQNPRHKITKRGQNVTFRCDPISEHNRLYWYRQTLGQGPEFLTYFQNEAQLEKSRLLSDRFSAERPKGSFSTLEIQRTEQGDSAMYLCASSLVRGSGETQYFGPGTRLLVL.

The chain uses TRBV20-1 and TRBJ1-2; 9 bases are shared with TRBD1. Germline V gives CDR1 DFQATT, CDR2 SNEGSKA (reference sequence). This CDR3 region has 15 residues. Trimming took 2 bases from V and 7 from J; bases not matched to a gene: 11. The CDR3, as DNA: TGCAGTGCTAGACCCACGACCGGGACAGGGTTTGGCTACACCTTC. As protein: CSARPTTGTGFGYTF.

This clonotype was seen a few times. Its ends do not fully match the called genes, so a read error is possible. The V call is TRBV24-1, the J call TRBJ2-5; a possible D gene is TRBD2 (6 bases). Per the germline V gene, CDR1 is KGHDR and CDR2 is SFDVKD. The CDR3 sequence is 12 residues long. CDR3 sequence reads: CATAGNQETQYF. The CDR3 DNA reads as TGCGCCACTGCGGGAAACCAAGAGACCCAGTACTTC.

The chain links TRBV5-1 to TRBJ2-3; D is perhaps TRBD2 (5 bases). V gave up 4 bases and J gave up 5 bases, with 14 bases separating them. The CDR3 has 14 residues. Per the germline V gene, CDR1 is SGHRS and CDR2 is YFSETQ. DNA of the CDR3: TGCGCCAGCAGCCGGGCCTCGGAGGTAGATACGCAGTATTTT. It specifies CASSRASEVDTQYF. The full variable domain, with the rest looked up from reference TRBV5-1 and TRBJ2-3, is KAGVTQTPRYLIKTRGQQVTLSCSPISGHRSVSWYQQTPGQGLQFLFEYFSETQRNKGNFPGRFSGRQFSNSRSEMNVSTLELGDSALYLCASSRASEVDTQYFGPGTRLTVL.

This clonotype has a handful of counts. The chain is built from TRBV29-1 and TRBJ2-3; tentatively, D is TRBD1 (6 bases). Germline loops: CDR1 SQVTM, CDR2 ANQGSEA. V was shortened by 7 bases and J by 2 bases, with 16 bases between the two germline ends. This CDR3 is built from 14 residues. The CDR3 nucleotides are TGCAGCGCGGTGATCAGGGGCCCCACAGATACGCAGTATTTT. Translated: CSAVIRGPTDTQYF.

V is TRBV9 and J is TRBJ2-1; 11 positions match TRBD2. This CDR3 contains 16 residues. The junction had 6 bases not matched to a gene; V was cut back by 2 bases and J by 5 bases. Germline V lookup: CDR1 SGDLS, CDR2 YYNGEE. CDR3 loop: CASSVLAGGPNNEQFF. CDR3 DNA: TGTGCCAGCAGCGTGTTAGCGGGGGGGCCTAACAATGAGCAGTTCTTC.

The chain uses TRBV12-3 or TRBV12-4 and TRBJ2-7; the D gene is possibly TRBD2 (6 bases). The DNA end favors TRBJ2-5, so the J call may be wrong. This CDR3 spans 15 amino acids. CDR3 DNA sequence: TGTGCCAGCAGTTTCCCCTACGGGGGATCCGAGACCCAGTACTTC. Its translation is CASSFPYGGSETQYF.

This clonotype has at least ten counts. This rearrangement joins TRBV5-5 to TRBJ2-1; D is ambiguous. V was shortened by 2 bases and J by 8 bases, with 8 bases between the two germline ends. CDR1 is SGHKS, CDR2 YYEKEE, per germline (reference sequence). The CDR3 runs to 12 residues. CDR3 in amino acids: CASSFRWDEQFF. CDR3 in DNA: TGTGCCAGCAGCTTCCGATGGGATGAGCAGTTCTTC.

J is TRBJ2-4 and V is TRBV5-1; weak D call: TRBD1 (5 bases). The CDR3 covers 14 residues. Germline V lookup: CDR1 SGHRS, CDR2 YFSETQ. V gave up 5 bases and J gave up 8 bases, with 17 bases separating them. This chain's CDR3 is CASRGLEQGYIQYF. DNA for the CDR3: TGCGCCAGCAGAGGGTTAGAGCAGGGCTACATTCAGTACTTC. The full variable domain, with the rest looked up from reference TRBV5-1 and TRBJ2-4, is KAGVTQTPRYLIKTRGQQVTLSCSPISGHRSVSWYQQTPGQGLQFLFEYFSETQRNKGNFPGRFSGRQFSNSRSEMNVSTLELGDSALYLCASRGLEQGYIQYFGAGTRLSVL.

In its sample, this clonotype was seen many times. The rearrangement joins TRBV7-9 to TRBJ2-1; weak D call: TRBD1 (6 bases). In germline, CDR1 is SEHNR, CDR2 FQNEAQ (reference sequence). Trimming removed 3 bases at V and 3 bases at J, with 12 bases between. There are 15 residues in the CDR3. The CDR3: CASSLAQGSYNEQFF. For the CDR3, the DNA is TGTGCCAGCAGCTTGGCACAGGGTAGCTACAATGAGCAGTTCTTC.

This clonotype showed up many times. The rearrangement uses TRBV20-1 and TRBJ2-3, with 9 nucleotides matching TRBD2. The V gene end was trimmed by 6 bases and the J gene end by 2 bases; junction bases not matched to a gene: 9. The germline V gene has CDR1 DFQATT and CDR2 SNEGSKA (reference sequence). The CDR3 runs 15 residues. For the CDR3, the DNA is TGCAGTGCCCAACCTTCTAGCGGGACCACAGATACGCAGTATTTT. Protein product: CSAQPSSGTTDTQYF.

Concerning this clonotype itself: This likely comes from a read error, as the CDR3 has no conserved phenylalanine or tryptophan at its end. The chain links TRBV12-3 or TRBV12-4 to TRBJ2-3; 8 bases map to TRBD2. Trimming took 5 bases from V and 3 from J; bases not matched to a gene: 4. The CDR3 covers 14 residues. The CDR3 DNA reads TGTGCCAGCAGTGTAAGCGGGAGAACAGATACGCAGTATTCT. Translation gives CASSVSGRTDTQYS.

This clonotype has just a few counts. CDR3 sequence (DNA): TGTGCCAGCGCCCGAGGAAGGGTAACTGAAGCTTTCTTT. Translated, it gives CASARGRVTEAFF. The chain employs TRBV6-2 or TRBV6-3 and TRBJ1-1, with D unresolved. The CDR3 has 13 residues. The germline V gene has CDR1 MNHEY and CDR2 SVGEGT. The V end lost 8 bases, the J end lost 5 bases, and 15 bases lay between the germline ends.